One sample yielded the 8 T cell receptor beta chains listed below, sequenced in a study of blood T cell repertoires in COVID-19. The assay was immunoSEQ multiplex PCR, and TCRdb's table has in-frame clones only and misses some. The sample has over 250,000 clones; roughly four fifths are singletons. Specimen: PBMCs or T cells enriched from blood (not recorded which). The receptor set was obtained from a man aged 25 to 40 with acute COVID-19.

J is TRBJ1-5 and V is TRBV4-2, with TRBD1 identical over 7 bases. The CDR3 extends over 15 amino acids. The germline V gene encodes CDR1 LGHNA and CDR2 YNFKEQ. The V and J ends lost 0 bases and 4 bases, in that order; junction bases with no gene match: 3. In DNA form, the CDR3 reads TGTGCCAGCAGCCAAGAGGACAGGTCTAATCAGCCCCAGCATTTT. The encoded protein is CASSQEDRSNQPQHF.

This chain uses TRBV6-5 with TRBJ1-2, with D perhaps TRBD1 (5 bases). Looked up from germline, CDR1 is MNHEY and CDR2 is SVGAGI. This CDR3 spans 15 amino acids. V was pared by 6 bases and J by 4 bases, with 18 bases between. DNA for the CDR3: TGTGCCAGCAGCTATCAGGAGGGGCGCCCCTATGGCTACACCTTC. Protein product: CASSYQEGRPYGYTF.

This sequence joins TRBV9 and TRBJ1-1, with D perhaps matching TRBD1 (5 bases). Deletions cut 2 bases from V and 1 base from J, with 12 bases between. The CDR3 loop spans 15 amino acids. Germline values: CDR1 SGDLS, CDR2 YYNGEE. The CDR3, as DNA: TGTGCCAGCAGCGTGGGGGAGGGTCGGAACACTGAAGCTTTCTTT. Protein product: CASSVGEGRNTEAFF.

The chain has TRBV11-3 and TRBJ1-1, with no clear D. The CDR3 covers 15 residues. The ends were cut back, 5 bases at V and 1 base at J, with 14 bases in the middle. CDR1 is SGHNT, CDR2 YENEEA, per germline. CDR3 coding DNA: TGTGCCAGCAGCCTAGGAGGGATAGCGAACACTGAAGCTTTCTTT. It encodes CASSLGGIANTEAFF.

The chain recombines TRBV2 with TRBJ1-6; perhaps TRBD1 as D (5 bases). The length of the CDR3 is 13 residues. Germline assignment: CDR1 SNHLY and CDR2 FYNNEI. V was clipped by 7 bases and J by 10 bases, with 14 bases between them. DNA for the CDR3: TGTGCCAGCAAAGGGGCCGGGGGGTCACCCCTCCACTTT. It translates to CASKGAGGSPLHF.

This chain links TRBV7-8 with TRBJ1-2, with 7 bases lining up with TRBD1. The V and J ends lost 4 bases and 14 bases, in that order; junction bases with no gene match: 19. CDR1 is SGHVS, CDR2 FQNEAQ, per germline. The CDR3 spans 15 residues. In DNA, the CDR3 is TGTGCCAGCAGCTCACAGGGGAGCCAAGCTTATGGCTGGACCTTC. Protein sequence: CASSSQGSQAYGWTF.

CDR3: CASSQGSAANSPLHF. CDR3 DNA sequence: TGTGCCAGCAGCCAGGGCTCGGCAGCAAATTCACCCCTCCACTTT. The chain recombines TRBV3-1 (or the pseudogene TRBV3-2) with TRBJ1-6; D is unresolved. This CDR3 is 15 amino acids long. CDR1 is LGHDT and CDR2 is YNNKEL in the germline V gene (reference sequence). The V end was cut by 3 bases, the J end by 7 bases, with 13 bases between.

This rearrangement joins TRBV7-9 to TRBJ2-1, with D perhaps TRBD2 (5 bases). V gave up 2 bases and J gave up 7 bases, with 12 bases separating them. The CDR3 has 14 residues. Germline values: CDR1 SEHNR, CDR2 FQNEAQ (reference sequence). This CDR3 reads CASSLQRARNEQFF. The CDR3 DNA is TGTGCCAGCAGCTTACAGAGGGCGCGGAATGAGCAGTTCTTC.